This T cell receptor (beta chain) was sequenced in a study of blood T cell repertoires in COVID-19. Study summary: The analysed material was cDNA or gDNA that came from T cells, B-cell-depleted T cells, or PBMCs.

Germline V gives CDR1 SGHRS, CDR2 YFSETQ. The ends lost 0 bases at V and 3 bases at J; junction bases unmatched: 5. The length of the CDR3 is 16 residues. Authors' processing steps: Nucleated cell counts were estimated from reference gene primer amplification. Some clones are missing from TCRdb's copy, which holds only in-frame ones; the method was immunoSEQ multiplex PCR. The V and J calls and clone size are taken from that table; D and trimming were inferred from the DNA. The sample gives nearly 350,000 clones, about four fifths of which show up once; almost 3% is in the top ten. The TCR originated in a man younger than 45 with active or convalescent COVID-19. This chain links TRBV5-1 with TRBJ2-3; 9 nucleotides match TRBD2. Sequenced sample: peripheral blood. The chain's CDR3 is CASSLGLAEKTDTQYF. The CDR3 DNA is TGCGCCAGCAGCTTGGGACTAGCGGAAAAGACAGATACGCAGTATTTT. Filled out from reference TRBV5-1 and TRBJ2-3, the complete variable domain reads KAGVTQTPRYLIKTRGQQVTLSCSPISGHRSVSWYQQTPGQGLQFLFEYFSETQRNKGNFPGRFSGRQFSNSRSEMNVSTLELGDSALYLCASSLGLAEKTDTQYFGPGTRLTVL.